This section outlines one T cell receptor beta chain sequence together with its context. This sample is part of a study of blood T cell repertoires in COVID-19. At the level of the study: Whether acute or convalescent, the COVID-19 samples came from the United States, Italy and Spain. PBMCs, B-cell-depleted T cells, or T cells were the source of the cDNA or gDNA that made up the material.

The assay was immunoSEQ multiplex PCR, and TCRdb's table has in-frame clones only and misses some. Of about 170,000 clones listed, around four fifths are singletons. V lost 2 bases and J lost 7, with 11 bases in between. The CDR3 covers 13 residues. CDR1 and CDR2 from the germline V gene are KGHSH and LQKENI. Sequenced: peripheral blood. This sequence was found in a man in his 70s with acute or convalescent COVID-19. The V and J genes are TRBV18 and TRBJ1-1; no reliable D call. This CDR3 reads CASSPGSGGEAFF. In DNA, the CDR3 is TGTGCCAGCTCACCAGGATCTGGAGGTGAAGCTTTCTTT.